The sample holds many counts of the clone carrying this T cell receptor (beta chain). This CDR3 is 12 amino acids long. CDR1 and CDR2 (germline): SGHVS, FQNEAQ. With 1 base removed from V and 1 base from J, the gap between germline ends came to 2 bases. Documented time point: patch test 2, 6 weeks after DPC sensitization. Described treatment: therapeutic diphenylcyclopropenone sensitization with weekly scalp DPC. These data originate in a study of human T cells and chemical hapten exposure. Study as a whole: Patch tests applied 0.01% DPC to the upper back and were scored after 6 days. How much TCR each sample yielded varied, mostly because pooled library volumes differed slightly.

One entry per CDR3 protein results from TCRdb running MiXCR on the RACE reads. The sample gives fewer than 80,000 distinct CDR3 sequences, over 9% of which show up once; 6.8% is in the top ten. This chain connects TRBV7-8 to TRBJ2-7; D is unresolved. Specimen: whole blood, collected in connection with sensitization to the hapten diphenylcyclopropenone (DPC). The sequence was collected from a woman between 45 and 60 years old with alopecia areata. Some clones in this sample may be carry-over from other donors' samples. CDR3 DNA sequence: TGTGCCAGCAGCTTAGTGTCCTACGAGCAGTACTTC. Translation gives CASSLVSYEQYF.